This T cell receptor beta chain emerged from a study of blood T cell repertoires in COVID-19. The germline CDR1 and CDR2 sequences are SGHTA and FQGNSA. With 1 base removed from V and 4 bases from J, the gap between germline ends came to 11 bases. This CDR3 is 15 amino acids long. Clones were read by immunoSEQ multiplex PCR, and TCRdb kept only the in-frame ones, dropping some. The table shows roughly 300,000 clones, with around 86% occurring only once. Source material: PBMCs or T cells enriched from blood (not recorded which). The source of this sequence is a woman between 40 and 55 years old with acute COVID-19. The rearrangement uses TRBV7-2 and TRBJ2-1; D call uncertain. CDR3: CASSLDYRPYNEQFF. The CDR3 DNA sequence: TGTGCCAGCAGCTTAGACTACCGCCCATACAATGAGCAGTTCTTC. The whole variable domain, filled in from reference TRBV7-2 and TRBJ2-1, reads GAGVSQSPSNKVTEKGKDVELRCDPISGHTALYWYRQSLGQGLEFLIYFQGNSAPDKSGLPSDRFSAERTGGSVSTLTIQRTQQEDSAVYLCASSLDYRPYNEQFFGPGTRLTVL.